The rows below give T cell receptor beta chains drawn from one sample of a study of CD8 T cells in Susac syndrome. TCRdb redid the calling of the immunoSEQ multiplex PCR reads with MiXCR, one entry per CDR3 protein. Altogether about 300,000 distinct CDR3 sequences are present, 89% being singletons, with the ten largest covering more than 0.15%. The specimen sequenced was CD8+ T cells from PBMCs. The receptors come from a human donor with multiple sclerosis. Each CDR3 is given with its conserved first and last residue. D genes are given only for firm matches. Expanded clones get a size class; other rows say once, few or many, or leave the size out.

clone size	D gene	V gene	J gene	CDR3 protein	CDR3 DNA
-	-	TRBV30	TRBJ2-2	CAWWRGITGELFF	TGTGCCTGGTGGCGGGGAATCACCGGGGAGCTGTTTTTT
-	-	TRBV29-1	TRBJ2-2	CSVEESGTHTGELFF	TGCAGCGTTGAAGAGTCAGGCACTCACACCGGGGAGCTGTTTTTT
-	TRBD1	TRBV12-3/TRBV12-4	TRBJ1-5	CASSLNRGGQPQHF	TGTGCCAGCAGTTTAAACAGGGGGGGGCAGCCCCAGCATTTT
-	-	TRBV3-1	TRBJ2-1	CASSHQGVAVYNEQFF	TGTGCCAGCAGCCACCAAGGGGTAGCGGTCTACAATGAGCAGTTCTTC
-	-	TRBV30	TRBJ2-1	CAWSPGLSSYNEQFF	TGTGCCTGGAGTCCCGGACTCAGCTCCTACAATGAGCAGTTCTTC
-	-	TRBV10-3	TRBJ2-7	CAISESSVPNEQYF	TGTGCCATCAGTGAGTCGAGTGTACCGAACGAGCAGTACTTC
-	-	TRBV29-1	TRBJ2-5	CSARQVETQYF	TGCAGCGCCCGCCAAGTTGAGACCCAGTACTTC
-	-	TRBV27	TRBJ2-1	CASSSVAGYNEQFF	TGTGCCAGCAGTTCAGTAGCTGGGTACAATGAGCAGTTCTTC
-	-	TRBV7-9	TRBJ2-2	CASSLGLEGELFF	TGTGCCAGCAGCTTAGGACTAGAAGGGGAGCTGTTTTTT
-	TRBD1	TRBV12-3/TRBV12-4	TRBJ1-3	CASSLSRDRRSGNTIYF	TGTGCCAGCAGTTTATCCCGGGACAGGCGCTCTGGAAACACCATATATTTT
-	TRBD1	TRBV29-1	TRBJ2-1	CSVDGGQGPYNEQFF	TGCAGCGTTGACGGCGGACAGGGACCTTACAATGAGCAGTTCTTC
-	TRBD2	TRBV11-2	TRBJ2-3	CASNRGVTDTQYF	TGTGCCAGCAACCGGGGGGTCACAGATACGCAGTATTTT
once	TRBD1	TRBV20-1	TRBJ2-2	CSANDRDRGGPGELFF	TGCAGTGCTAACGATAGGGACAGAGGGGGCCCCGGGGAGCTGTTTTTT
-	-	TRBV4-3	TRBJ2-1	CASSQDWRSGNEQFF	TGCGCCAGCAGCCAAGATTGGCGGAGCGGCAATGAGCAGTTCTTC
once	-	TRBV18	TRBJ2-1	CASSPPYPEQFF	TGTGCCAGCTCACCACCTTATCCAGAGCAGTTCTTC
-	TRBD1	TRBV10-3	TRBJ1-2	CAISESDRANYGYTF	TGTGCCATCAGTGAGTCGGACAGGGCTAACTATGGCTACACCTTC
-	-	TRBV6-6	TRBJ2-5	CASSYNLRETQYF	TGTGCCAGCAGTTACAATCTTAGAGAGACCCAGTACTTC
few	-	TRBV9	TRBJ2-1	CASSSHDNNEQFF	TGTGCCAGCAGCTCACATGACAACAATGAGCAGTTCTTC
-	TRBD2	TRBV9	TRBJ2-2	CASSVGASGRDTGELFF	TGTGCCAGCAGCGTAGGGGCTAGCGGGAGGGACACCGGGGAGCTGTTTTTT
-	-	TRBV20-1	TRBJ2-7	CSARPRTRSYEQYF	TGCAGTGCTAGACCACGGACCCGGAGCTACGAGCAGTACTTC
once	-	TRBV7-8	TRBJ2-3	CASSPPEPDTQYF	TGTGCCAGCAGCCCCCCCGAACCAGATACGCAGTATTTT
once	TRBD1	TRBV6-5	TRBJ1-1	CASSYSIGQGWTEAFF	TGTGCCAGCAGTTACTCGATCGGACAGGGTTGGACTGAAGCTTTCTTT
-	-	TRBV20-1	TRBJ2-1	CSASSLDYLEQFF	TGCAGTGCTAGTTCTCTAGATTACCTTGAGCAGTTCTTC
-	-	TRBV6-2/TRBV6-3	TRBJ1-2	CASSDGTNYGYTF	TGTGCCAGCAGCGACGGGACTAACTATGGCTACACCTTC
once	-	TRBV20-1	TRBJ2-7	CSATGQIGRTYEQYF	TGCAGTGCTACCGGACAGATCGGCAGAACCTACGAGCAGTACTTC
-	-	TRBV25-1	TRBJ2-7	CASRGPSYEQYF	TGTGCCAGCAGGGGCCCTTCCTACGAGCAGTACTTC
few	-	TRBV15	TRBJ2-7	CATSKGPGLANFEQYF	TGTGCCACCAGCAAAGGCCCGGGTCTAGCTAACTTCGAGCAGTACTTC
-	TRBD2	TRBV20-1	TRBJ2-2	CSAREKLAGPGGELFF	TGCAGTGCTAGAGAAAAACTAGCGGGCCCTGGCGGGGAGCTGTTTTTT
-	-	TRBV30	TRBJ2-7	CAWSVAANTYEQYF	TGTGCCTGGAGTGTAGCCGCGAATACCTACGAGCAGTACTTC
-	-	TRBV6-5	TRBJ1-2	CASTYDQMAREGGYGYTF	TGTGCCAGCACTTACGACCAAATGGCGAGGGAGGGCGGGTATGGCTACACCTTC
-	-	TRBV7-9	TRBJ2-7	CASSLARSVDEQYF	TGTGCCAGCAGCTTAGCGCGGTCAGTTGACGAGCAGTACTTC
-	-	TRBV5-5	TRBJ2-1	CASSPTVVDYNEQFF	TGTGCCAGCAGCCCCACGGTCGTGGACTACAATGAGCAGTTCTTC
-	-	TRBV7-3	TRBJ1-2	CASSLEGQAAYGYTF	TGTGCCAGCAGCTTAGAAGGGCAGGCGGCGTATGGCTACACCTTC
-	-	TRBV30	TRBJ1-5	CAWSASTGNQPQHF	TGTGCCTGGAGCGCCTCCACAGGCAATCAGCCCCAGCATTTT
-	TRBD2	TRBV6-1	TRBJ2-1	CASTGTSGGEWSQFF	TGTGCCAGCACCGGGACTAGCGGGGGGGAGTGGAGCCAGTTCTTC
-	-	TRBV18	TRBJ2-1	CASSPTLGRVDEQFF	TGTGCCAGCTCACCGACATTGGGGAGAGTCGATGAGCAGTTCTTC
-	-	TRBV30	TRBJ2-6	CAWWWGDTPSGANVLTF	TGTGCCTGGTGGTGGGGCGACACGCCTTCTGGGGCCAACGTCCTGACTTTC
-	TRBD1	TRBV9	TRBJ2-7	CASSPPTGTYEQYF	TGTGCCAGCAGCCCGCCGACAGGGACCTACGAGCAGTACTTC
-	TRBD2	TRBV20-1	TRBJ2-1	CSAHGLAGGLSYNEQFF	TGCAGTGCCCACGGACTAGCGGGGGGGCTCTCCTACAATGAGCAGTTCTTC
-	-	TRBV11-2	TRBJ2-5	CASSRTGPWDQETQYF	TGTGCCAGCAGCCGAACGGGACCCTGGGACCAAGAGACCCAGTACTTC
-	-	TRBV4-3	TRBJ2-1	CASSPLGQLNEQFF	TGCGCCAGCAGCCCCCTCGGACAACTTAATGAGCAGTTCTTC
-	-	TRBV20-1	TRBJ1-5	CSGRPALLDSNQPQHF	TGCAGTGGCAGGCCAGCCCTTCTTGATAGCAATCAGCCCCAGCATTTT
once	-	TRBV5-6	TRBJ2-7	CASSPGTPTDEQYF	TGTGCCAGCAGCCCCGGGACCCCGACTGACGAGCAGTACTTC
-	-	TRBV13	TRBJ2-3	CASSPKSTDTQYF	TGTGCCAGCAGCCCAAAGAGCACAGATACGCAGTATTTT